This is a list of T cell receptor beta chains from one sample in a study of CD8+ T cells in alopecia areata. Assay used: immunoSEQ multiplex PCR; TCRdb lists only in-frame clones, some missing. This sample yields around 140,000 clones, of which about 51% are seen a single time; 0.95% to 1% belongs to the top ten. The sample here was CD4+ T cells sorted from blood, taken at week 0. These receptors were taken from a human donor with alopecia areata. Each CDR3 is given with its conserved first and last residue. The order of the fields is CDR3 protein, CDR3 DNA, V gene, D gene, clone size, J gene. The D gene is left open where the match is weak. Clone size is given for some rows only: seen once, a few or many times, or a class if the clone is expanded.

CDR3 protein: CSVEVTGTRELFF; CDR3 DNA: TGCAGCGTTGAAGTAACAGGGACCCGGGAGCTGTTTTTT; V gene: TRBV29-1; D gene: .; clone size: few; J gene: TRBJ2-2
CDR3 protein: CASSEGRELEQYF; CDR3 DNA: TGTGCCAGCAGTGAAGGGAGGGAGTTGGAGCAGTACTTC; V gene: TRBV6-1; D gene: .; clone size: .; J gene: TRBJ2-7
CDR3 protein: CASSRTGGYEQYF; CDR3 DNA: TGTGCCAGCAGCCGGACAGGTGGCTACGAGCAGTACTTC; V gene: TRBV7-9; D gene: TRBD1; clone size: .; J gene: TRBJ2-7
CDR3 protein: CASTLKNSYNEQFF; CDR3 DNA: TGTGCCAGCACGTTAAAGAACTCCTACAATGAGCAGTTCTTC; V gene: TRBV6-4; D gene: .; clone size: .; J gene: TRBJ2-1
CDR3 protein: CASSPIKAYEQYF; CDR3 DNA: TGTGCCAGCAGTCCGATCAAAGCCTACGAGCAGTACTTC; V gene: TRBV28; D gene: .; clone size: .; J gene: TRBJ2-7
CDR3 protein: CASSRAGETQYF; CDR3 DNA: TGTGCCAGCAGTCGGGCCGGAGAGACCCAGTACTTC; V gene: TRBV6-5; D gene: .; clone size: .; J gene: TRBJ2-5
CDR3 protein: CASSRREREETQYF; CDR3 DNA: TGTGCCAGCAGTCGCAGGGAAAGGGAAGAGACCCAGTACTTC; V gene: TRBV28; D gene: .; clone size: .; J gene: TRBJ2-5
CDR3 protein: CASSSETWDTEAFF; CDR3 DNA: TGCGCCAGCAGCTCGGAGACTTGGGACACTGAAGCTTTCTTT; V gene: TRBV5-1; D gene: .; clone size: .; J gene: TRBJ1-1
CDR3 protein: CASSQGLAGEETQYF; CDR3 DNA: TGTGCCAGCAGCCAAGGACTAGCGGGAGAGGAGACCCAGTACTTC; V gene: TRBV11-2; D gene: TRBD2; clone size: .; J gene: TRBJ2-5
CDR3 protein: CSVGRTGVANEQFF; CDR3 DNA: TGCAGCGTTGGGCGGACAGGGGTGGCCAATGAGCAGTTCTTC; V gene: TRBV29-1; D gene: TRBD1; clone size: .; J gene: TRBJ2-1
CDR3 protein: CAWSVLRIAGGSYEQYF; CDR3 DNA: TGTGCCTGGAGTGTACTACGGATAGCGGGAGGATCCTACGAGCAGTACTTC; V gene: TRBV30; D gene: TRBD2; clone size: once; J gene: TRBJ2-7
CDR3 protein: CASSYTVRQPQHF; CDR3 DNA: TGTGCCAGCAGTTACACCGTACGGCAGCCCCAGCATTTT; V gene: TRBV6-5; D gene: .; clone size: .; J gene: TRBJ1-5
CDR3 protein: CAGLTGARETQYF; CDR3 DNA: TGTGCCGGACTCACAGGGGCCAGGGAGACCCAGTACTTC; V gene: TRBV7-9; D gene: TRBD1; clone size: few; J gene: TRBJ2-5
CDR3 protein: CASSLFTGTGNIQYF; CDR3 DNA: TGCGCCAGCAGCCTTTTTACCGGGACAGGAAACATTCAGTACTTC; V gene: TRBV4-1; D gene: TRBD1; clone size: few; J gene: TRBJ2-4
CDR3 protein: CASSFYNYGYTF; CDR3 DNA: TGTGCCAGCAGCTTTTACAACTATGGCTACACCTTC; V gene: TRBV7-8; D gene: .; clone size: .; J gene: TRBJ1-2
CDR3 protein: CASSLPPTLRDYGEQYF; CDR3 DNA: TGTGCCAGCAGTCTCCCACCAACGCTCCGCGACTATGGGGAGCAGTACTTC; V gene: TRBV2; D gene: .; clone size: .; J gene: TRBJ2-7
CDR3 protein: CASSHFDRHQETQYF; CDR3 DNA: TGCGCCAGCAGCCACTTCGACAGGCACCAAGAGACCCAGTACTTC; V gene: TRBV4-1; D gene: .; clone size: .; J gene: TRBJ2-5
CDR3 protein: CASSGIRETQYF; CDR3 DNA: TGTGCCAGCAGTGGGATAAGGGAGACCCAGTACTTC; V gene: TRBV2; D gene: .; clone size: .; J gene: TRBJ2-5
CDR3 protein: CASSIGQGYEQYF; CDR3 DNA: TGTGCCAGCAGCATTGGACAGGGCTACGAGCAGTACTTC; V gene: TRBV6-5; D gene: TRBD1; clone size: .; J gene: TRBJ2-7
CDR3 protein: CSVEGPLGEQYF; CDR3 DNA: TGCAGCGTTGAAGGTCCCCTGGGGGAGCAGTACTTC; V gene: TRBV29-1; D gene: .; clone size: few; J gene: TRBJ2-7
CDR3 protein: CSVEWVWGGEQYF; CDR3 DNA: TGCAGCGTTGAATGGGTTTGGGGCGGCGAGCAGTACTTC; V gene: TRBV29-1; D gene: .; clone size: .; J gene: TRBJ2-7
CDR3 protein: CASSSGDREWTEAFF; CDR3 DNA: TGTGCCAGCAGCTCCGGGGACAGGGAGTGGACTGAAGCTTTCTTT; V gene: TRBV7-2; D gene: TRBD1; clone size: .; J gene: TRBJ1-1
CDR3 protein: CASSSGTSGRVDTQYF; CDR3 DNA: TGTGCCAGCAGTTCCGGGACTAGCGGGAGGGTAGATACGCAGTATTTT; V gene: TRBV6-5; D gene: TRBD2; clone size: .; J gene: TRBJ2-3
CDR3 protein: CASSSRQNQPQHF; CDR3 DNA: TGTGCCAGCAGCTCCAGGCAAAATCAGCCCCAGCATTTT; V gene: TRBV7-2; D gene: .; clone size: .; J gene: TRBJ1-5
CDR3 protein: CSVAGTTEAFF; CDR3 DNA: TGCAGCGTCGCCGGGACAACTGAAGCTTTCTTT; V gene: TRBV29-1; D gene: .; clone size: .; J gene: TRBJ1-1
CDR3 protein: CSVLSGLHTDTQYF; CDR3 DNA: TGCAGCGTTCTTTCGGGACTGCACACAGATACGCAGTATTTT; V gene: TRBV29-1; D gene: .; clone size: few; J gene: TRBJ2-3
CDR3 protein: CASSLTEGQVYGYTF; CDR3 DNA: TGTGCCAGCTCACTGACTGAGGGACAGGTCTATGGCTACACCTTC; V gene: TRBV18; D gene: TRBD1; clone size: medium-sized; J gene: TRBJ1-2
CDR3 protein: CSVERGTGDTQYF; CDR3 DNA: TGCAGCGTTGAACGGGGGACAGGAGATACGCAGTATTTT; V gene: TRBV29-1; D gene: TRBD1; clone size: few; J gene: TRBJ2-3
CDR3 protein: CASSSDRVSNQPQHF; CDR3 DNA: TGTGCCAGCAGCTCCGACAGGGTTAGCAATCAGCCCCAGCATTTT; V gene: TRBV7-9; D gene: TRBD1; clone size: .; J gene: TRBJ1-5
CDR3 protein: CASSEVGRTQYF; CDR3 DNA: TGTGCCAGCAGTGAAGTGGGGCGGACCCAGTACTTC; V gene: TRBV6-1; D gene: .; clone size: .; J gene: TRBJ2-5
CDR3 protein: CAWSVSGTGANVLTF; CDR3 DNA: TGTGCCTGGAGTGTTTCCGGGACTGGGGCCAACGTCCTGACTTTC; V gene: TRBV30; D gene: .; clone size: .; J gene: TRBJ2-6
CDR3 protein: CASTTGREQYF; CDR3 DNA: TGTGCCAGCACCACAGGGAGGGAGCAGTACTTC; V gene: TRBV28; D gene: .; clone size: many; J gene: TRBJ2-7
CDR3 protein: CASSLARQETQYF; CDR3 DNA: TGTGCCAGCAGCCTCGCCCGCCAGGAGACCCAGTACTTC; V gene: TRBV7-2; D gene: .; clone size: .; J gene: TRBJ2-5
CDR3 protein: CSAREDGYTF; CDR3 DNA: TGCAGCGCCCGGGAGGATGGCTACACCTTC; V gene: TRBV29-1; D gene: .; clone size: .; J gene: TRBJ1-2
CDR3 protein: CASSEVSVYGYTF; CDR3 DNA: TGTGCCAGCAGTGAAGTTTCAGTCTATGGCTACACCTTC; V gene: TRBV6-1; D gene: .; clone size: .; J gene: TRBJ1-2
CDR3 protein: CASSRTSGGSPEQYF; CDR3 DNA: TGTGCCAGCAGTAGGACTAGCGGGGGTTCCCCCGAGCAGTACTTC; V gene: TRBV7-2; D gene: TRBD2; clone size: .; J gene: TRBJ2-7
CDR3 protein: CASSQEQVLSYEQYF; CDR3 DNA: TGTGCCAGCAGCCAAGAACAGGTCCTATCCTACGAGCAGTACTTC; V gene: TRBV14; D gene: .; clone size: .; J gene: TRBJ2-7
CDR3 protein: CASSRKWDSNQPQHF; CDR3 DNA: TGTGCCAGCAGTCGCAAATGGGACAGCAATCAGCCCCAGCATTTT; V gene: TRBV6-5; D gene: .; clone size: .; J gene: TRBJ1-5
CDR3 protein: CASSQVVKRVRNEQFF; CDR3 DNA: TGCGCCAGCAGCCAAGTGGTAAAAAGGGTACGCAATGAGCAGTTCTTC; V gene: TRBV4-1; D gene: .; clone size: few; J gene: TRBJ2-1
CDR3 protein: CASSAEQGAYEQYF; CDR3 DNA: TGTGCCAGCAGTGCGGAACAGGGGGCTTACGAGCAGTACTTC; V gene: TRBV2; D gene: TRBD1; clone size: .; J gene: TRBJ2-7
CDR3 protein: CASSVEGEQFF; CDR3 DNA: TGTGCCAGCAGCGTAGAGGGTGAGCAGTTCTTC; V gene: TRBV9; D gene: .; clone size: .; J gene: TRBJ2-1
CDR3 protein: CASSLQLKGEQYF; CDR3 DNA: TGTGCCAGCAGTTTACAGCTGAAGGGCGAGCAGTACTTC; V gene: TRBV27; D gene: .; clone size: .; J gene: TRBJ2-7